These 27 T cell receptor beta chains originate from one sample sequenced in a study of PD-1 blockade in classical Hodgkin lymphoma. Time point reported: newly diagnosed, previously untreated cHL patient sample. Using magnetic negative selection, the CD4+ T cells were separated out of thawed PBMCs. Data came from immunoSEQ multiplex PCR; TCRdb stores just in-frame clones and leaves some out. The sample includes some 14,000 clones, roughly 86% seen only once; the top ten take 0.7% to 0.85%. Sequencing was performed on CD4+ T cells from blood. The source is a human donor with classical Hodgkin lymphoma.

This clone was detected only a few times. V and J are TRBV5-6 and TRBJ2-7, with TRBD1 identical over 9 bases. The CDR3 contains 15 residues. V shed 4 bases and J 5 bases; nucleotides not matched to a gene: 10. Germline V CDR1 and CDR2: SGHDT, YYEEEE. The CDR3 spells CASSPAGQGGNEQYF. The CDR3 DNA reads TGTGCCAGCAGCCCTGCGGGACAGGGAGGAAACGAGCAGTACTTC.

J is TRBJ1-1 and V is TRBV6-5; D unresolved. There are 13 residues in the CDR3. Germline V gene lookup returns CDR1 MNHEY and CDR2 SVGAGI. With 2 bases removed from V and 5 bases from J, the gap between germline ends came to 9 bases. CDR3 residues: CASSYGQRTEAFF. The CDR3 DNA is TGTGCCAGCAGTTACGGCCAAAGGACTGAAGCTTTCTTT.

The chain recombines TRBV5-1 with TRBJ1-6, with D unresolved. Per the germline V gene, CDR1 is SGHRS and CDR2 is YFSETQ. The CDR3 spans 15 residues. The V end lost 8 bases, the J end lost 6 bases, and 18 bases lay between the germline ends. The CDR3 region is CASRSQASGNSPLHF. The DNA for the CDR3 is TGCGCCAGTCGGTCCCAGGCAAGCGGTAATTCACCCCTCCACTTT.

The chain couples TRBV7-9 to TRBJ1-2, with a possible D match to TRBD1 (6 bases). Germline assignment: CDR1 SEHNR and CDR2 FQNEAQ (reference sequence). V lost 2 bases to trimming and J lost 0 bases, with 7 bases between them. This CDR3 spans 14 amino acids. The chain's CDR3 is CASSLWTANYGYTF. For the CDR3, the DNA is TGTGCCAGCAGCTTATGGACAGCTAACTATGGCTACACCTTC.

A few counts support this clone. The chain combines TRBV6-6 with TRBJ2-1, with D possibly matching TRBD2 (6 bases). V shed 8 bases and J shed 6 bases, with 20 bases lying between them. The germline CDR1 and CDR2 sequences are MNHNY and SVGAGI (reference sequence). There are 15 residues in the CDR3. CDR3 loop: CASSPPGGNRNEQFF. The DNA of the CDR3 is TGTGCCAGCTCGCCCCCTGGCGGGAATCGCAATGAGCAGTTCTTC.

This clone was counted only a few times. The chain joins TRBV2 to TRBJ1-5; weak D call: TRBD1 (5 bases). Trimming shortened V by 8 bases and J by 3 bases, and 14 bases separated the two germline ends. The CDR3 covers 14 residues. The germline gives CDR1 SNHLY, CDR2 FYNNEI. CDR3 sequence: CASHRDGLNQPQHF. Written as DNA, the CDR3 is TGTGCCAGCCACCGGGACGGCCTCAATCAGCCCCAGCATTTT.

In its sample, this clone was seen a few times. This chain connects TRBV28 to TRBJ2-7; D is unclear. CDR1 is MDHEN, CDR2 SYDVKM, per germline. The CDR3 has 13 amino acids. The V end lost 9 bases, the J end lost 2 bases, and 14 bases lay between the germline ends. Written as DNA, the CDR3 is TGTGCCAGTCGGACCGAAACTCCCTACGAGCAGTACTTC. Protein: CASRTETPYEQYF.

The chain has TRBV27 and TRBJ1-1, with 10 bases identical to TRBD1. The CDR3 is made up of 16 amino acids. J was trimmed by 8 bases and V by 6 bases; bases with no gene match: 15. Per germline, CDR1 MNHEY and CDR2 SMNVEV (reference sequence). The CDR3 region is CASSRGRDRGPSEAFF. The DNA of the CDR3 is TGTGCCAGCAGCCGAGGCCGGGACAGGGGCCCGTCCGAAGCTTTCTTT.

The CDR3 sequence is CASSGGTSGSNEQFF. CDR3 nucleotide sequence: TGTGCCAGCAGCGGCGGGACTAGCGGGAGCAATGAGCAGTTCTTC. The chain employs TRBV7-2 and TRBJ2-1; 14 bases agree with TRBD2. The CDR3 sequence is 15 residues long. Trimming cost V 5 bases and J 6 bases; bases outside gene matches: 3. Germline lookup yields CDR1 SGHTA and CDR2 FQGNSA.

The chain recombines TRBV5-1 with TRBJ1-2; 10 nucleotides match TRBD1. CDR1 is SGHRS, CDR2 YFSETQ, per germline. The CDR3 sequence is 14 residues long. The ends lost 5 bases at V and 6 bases at J; junction bases unmatched: 7. This chain's CDR3 is CASSQGQGRHGYTF. CDR3 DNA sequence: TGCGCCAGCAGTCAGGGACAGGGGAGGCATGGCTACACCTTC.

The J gene is TRBJ2-2, the V gene TRBV19, with 10 nucleotides matching TRBD2. The germline V gene has CDR1 LNHDA and CDR2 SQIVND (reference sequence). This CDR3 spans 14 amino acids. Germline trimming cut 5 bases from V and 6 bases from J; bases unmatched to any gene: 3. CDR3 amino acids: CASSGLAGAGELFF. CDR3 bases: TGTGCCAGTAGTGGGCTAGCGGGAGCCGGGGAGCTGTTTTTT.

The chain has TRBV7-9 and TRBJ2-3; the D is unclear. Germline V lookup: CDR1 SEHNR, CDR2 FQNEAQ (reference sequence). Trimming stripped 5 bases from V and 3 bases from J, with 15 bases between. The CDR3 loop spans 15 amino acids. CDR3 region: CASSRRRQRTDTQYF. The CDR3 DNA follows: TGTGCCAGCAGCCGCCGCCGACAAAGGACAGATACGCAGTATTTT.

This clone was detected only a few times. The genes are TRBV2 and TRBJ2-5; tentatively, D is TRBD1 or TRBD2 (6 bases each). Per germline, CDR1 SNHLY and CDR2 FYNNEI. Trimming removed 6 bases at V and 4 bases at J, with 12 bases between. This CDR3 is 13 amino acids long. This CDR3 reads CASRSGGGETQYF. The DNA for the CDR3 is TGTGCCAGCAGATCCGGGGGCGGAGAGACCCAGTACTTC.

As to this clone: Its ends do not fully match the called genes, so a read error is possible. J is TRBJ2-2 and V is TRBV5-1, with D hard to call. From germline, CDR1 is SGHRS and CDR2 YFSETQ. The CDR3 length is 15 residues. The CDR3 bases are TGCGCCAGCAGGTTGGCCGGGTCGAACACCGGGGAGCTGTTTTTT. Amino acid sequence: CASRLAGSNTGELFF.

J is TRBJ2-3 and V is TRBV29-1, with D unresolved. The CDR3 is 12 amino acids. Germline CDR1 is SQVTM and CDR2 is ANQGSEA. Trimming left V 2 bases short and J 6 bases short, with 9 bases between. In nucleotides, the CDR3 is TGCAGCGTTGAAATCCGAATGGATACGCAGTATTTT. Protein sequence: CSVEIRMDTQYF.

The V and J genes are TRBV11-2 and TRBJ2-5; D may correspond to TRBD1 or TRBD2 (6 bases each). CDR3 size: 13 residues. The germline V gene has CDR1 SGHAT and CDR2 FQNNGV. V lost 9 bases and J 2 bases, leaving 13 bases between the germline ends. CDR3 sequence reads: CASSRGLQETQYF. The DNA for the CDR3 is TGTGCCAGTTCTCGGGGGCTACAAGAGACCCAGTACTTC.

V and J are TRBV7-2 and TRBJ1-1; unclear D gene. Germline lookup yields CDR1 SGHTA and CDR2 FQGNSA. V was trimmed by 5 bases and J by 0 bases, leaving 10 bases between them. The CDR3 consists of 14 residues. The CDR3: CASSPFVVNTEAFF. The DNA for the CDR3 is TGTGCCAGCAGCCCTTTCGTAGTGAACACTGAAGCTTTCTTT.

This rearrangement joins TRBV4-2 to TRBJ1-1, with no clear D. In germline, CDR1 is LGHNA, CDR2 YNFKEQ. V was trimmed by 0 bases and J by 1 base, leaving 15 bases between them. CDR3 length equals 17 residues. CDR3 in amino acids: CASSQDSSVAKNTEAFF. The CDR3 DNA follows: TGTGCCAGCAGCCAAGATTCTTCAGTGGCGAAGAACACTGAAGCTTTCTTT.

CDR3 region: CASSPSPGGEGPDTQYF. CDR3 DNA sequence: TGCGCCAGCAGCCCCTCCCCGGGAGGGGAAGGTCCTGATACGCAGTATTTT. This chain links TRBV4-1 with TRBJ2-3; TRBD2 matches at 8 bases. V trimming: 4 bases; J trimming: 6 bases; junction bases outside the gene matches: 15. CDR1 and CDR2 (germline): MGHRA, YSYEKL. The CDR3 has 17 residues.

This chain uses TRBV25-1 with TRBJ2-5, with 7 nucleotides matching TRBD1. The V gene's germline CDR1 is MGHDK and CDR2 SYGVNS. This CDR3 is 15 amino acids long. With V trimmed by 0 bases and J by 2 bases, 3 bases remained unmatched. The CDR3 reads CASSEYLGQQETQYF. CDR3 DNA: TGTGCCAGCAGTGAATATCTGGGACAGCAAGAGACCCAGTACTTC.

This chain uses TRBV5-5 with TRBJ1-2; D is undetermined. The CDR3 spans 13 residues. V dropped 3 bases and J dropped 4 bases, with 10 bases sitting between them. Germline V gene lookup returns CDR1 SGHKS and CDR2 YYEKEE (reference sequence). This CDR3 reads CASSSGSRYGYTF. DNA of the CDR3: TGTGCCAGCAGCTCCGGGTCTCGCTATGGCTACACCTTC.

CDR3: CASSLETSRRNEQFF. The DNA for the CDR3 is TGTGCCAGCAGCTTAGAGACTAGCCGACGAAATGAGCAGTTCTTC. The V and J genes are TRBV11-2 and TRBJ2-1, with TRBD2 matching 7 bases. The CDR3 spans 15 residues. The germline gives CDR1 SGHAT, CDR2 FQNNGV. The trim removed 0 bases at V and 7 bases at J, leaving 6 bases unmatched.

This chain links TRBV6-6 with TRBJ2-7; no firm D call. The CDR3 extends over 11 amino acids. Germline assignment: CDR1 MNHNY and CDR2 SVGAGI (reference sequence). Trimming removed 6 bases at V and 7 bases at J, with 10 bases between. CDR3 amino acids: CASRNLQEQYF. CDR3 DNA: TGTGCCAGCAGGAACCTTCAGGAGCAGTACTTC.

This chain uses TRBV6-6 with TRBJ2-7; no firm D call. The CDR3 is made up of 13 amino acids. CDR1 and CDR2 from the germline V gene are MNHNY and SVGAGI (reference sequence). Trimming cost V 0 bases and J 4 bases, with 7 bases left between them. CDR3 in amino acids: CASSYSTNYEQYF. The DNA of the CDR3 is TGTGCCAGCAGTTACTCGACCAATTACGAGCAGTACTTC.

CDR3 nucleotides: TGTGCCAGCAGTTCTTTTCAGGGGGCTGGCTATGGCTACACCTTC. It is translated as CASSSFQGAGYGYTF. The chain joins TRBV28 to TRBJ1-2; TRBD1 matches 8 bases. Germline CDR1 and CDR2: MDHEN and SYDVKM. The CDR3 totals 15 residues. V shed 4 bases, J shed 4 bases, and the junction held 8 bases outside the gene matches.

This rearrangement joins TRBV18 to TRBJ1-4, with D possibly TRBD1 on 5 matching bases. The CDR3 contains 16 residues. The V end was cut by 6 bases, the J end by 0 bases, with 14 bases between. The germline CDR1 and CDR2 sequences are KGHSH and LQKENI. The chain's CDR3 is CASSPGSGATNEKLFF. The CDR3 DNA sequence: TGTGCCAGCTCGCCGGGATCGGGGGCAACTAATGAAAAACTGTTTTTT.

This clone was seen a single time. V is TRBV5-4 and J is TRBJ2-2; TRBD1 matches 10 bases. Germline V gene data show CDR1 as SGHNT and CDR2 as YYREEE (reference sequence). The length of the CDR3 is 16 residues. The junction had 8 bases not matched to a gene; V was cut back by 4 bases and J by 5 bases. The CDR3 DNA reads TGTGCCAGCAGCAAACCCGGGACAGGGGTAACCGGGGAGCTGTTTTTT. Amino acids: CASSKPGTGVTGELFF.